These 14 T cell receptor beta chains share one sample of origin, sequenced in a study of post-analysis software for immune sequencing data. Overall study findings and caveats: The five TRBV segments detected at higher frequency in patients than in controls included TRBV5-6, TRBV5-1 and TRBV20-1.

These TCRs' antigens remain unknown. Unique molecular identifiers were built into the TCR beta cDNA libraries. TCRdb used MiXCR to reprocess the PCR reads, holding one entry per CDR3 protein. The repertoire has roughly 430,000 distinct CDR3 sequences, more than 30% of them found once; the top ten carry 7.6%. The sample taken for sequencing was blood. The receptor set was obtained from a girl aged 2 to 10 with multiple sclerosis.

The chain uses TRBV5-1 and TRBJ2-1; the D gene is possibly TRBD1 (7 bases). The CDR3 contains 17 residues. CDR1 and CDR2 (germline): SGHRS, YFSETQ. Trimming left V 0 bases short and J 4 bases short, with 17 bases between. DNA of the CDR3: TGCGCCAGCAGCTTGGAGGGGAGGACAGGAGTTTACAATGAGCAGTTCTTC. Translating gives CASSLEGRTGVYNEQFF.

This rearrangement joins TRBV28 to TRBJ2-4; 12 bases agree with TRBD1. Germline lookup yields CDR1 MDHEN and CDR2 SYDVKM. This CDR3 is 18 amino acids long. J was trimmed by 3 bases and V by 4 bases; bases with no gene match: 10. The CDR3 is CASSSPPGQGAGKNIQYF. DNA for the CDR3: TGTGCCAGCAGTTCACCACCGGGACAGGGGGCCGGCAAAAACATTCAGTACTTC.

The chain employs TRBV20-1 and TRBJ2-1; no clear D. The CDR3 extends over 8 amino acids. Trimming pared 0 bases from V and 12 bases from J, leaving 0 bases between. Germline assignment: CDR1 DFQATT and CDR2 SNEGSKA (reference sequence). The CDR3 DNA reads as TGCAGTGCTAGAGAGCAGTTCTTC. Amino acid sequence: CSAREQFF.

In its sample, this clonotype was seen a few times. The rearrangement uses TRBV7-2 and TRBJ2-7; D ambiguous. CDR1 is SGHTA, CDR2 FQGNSA, per germline. The V end lost 2 bases, the J end lost 0 bases, and 8 bases lay between the germline ends. The CDR3 has 14 amino acids. As DNA, the CDR3 is TGTGCCAGCAGCTTACTCTGGAGCTCCTACGAGCAGTACTTC. Its protein product is CASSLLWSSYEQYF.

This clonotype was found a few times. This sequence joins TRBV5-1 and TRBJ2-1; 11 bases agree with TRBD2. The CDR3 has 15 residues. Germline assignment: CDR1 SGHRS and CDR2 YFSETQ. The junction had 4 bases not matched to a gene; V was cut back by 1 base and J by 7 bases. The CDR3 spells CASSLSTSGSNEQFF. CDR3 DNA sequence: TGCGCCAGCAGCTTGAGTACTAGCGGGAGTAATGAGCAGTTCTTC.

V is TRBV5-1 and J is TRBJ2-3; no definite D call. There are 12 residues in the CDR3. Germline V gives CDR1 SGHRS, CDR2 YFSETQ. V lost 2 bases and J 4 bases, leaving 5 bases between the germline ends. CDR3 region: CASSLDSDTQYF. The CDR3 bases are TGCGCCAGCAGCTTAGATTCAGATACGCAGTATTTT.

CDR3 sequence: CASSPTRVTDEQYF. The DNA for the CDR3 is TGTGCCAGCTCACCAACCAGGGTTACGGACGAGCAGTACTTC. This rearrangement joins TRBV18 to TRBJ2-7, with D perhaps TRBD1 (5 bases). This CDR3 region has 14 residues. Trimming removed 2 bases at V and 5 bases at J, with 13 bases between. Per germline, CDR1 KGHSH and CDR2 LQKENI.

The chain employs TRBV6-5 and TRBJ2-3; a possible D gene is TRBD2 (5 bases). CDR1 and CDR2 (germline): MNHEY, SVGAGI. This CDR3 is built from 14 residues. V gave up 2 bases and J gave up 8 bases, with 14 bases separating them. CDR3 sequence (DNA): TGTGCCAGCAGTTACGAGGCAGGCCGGGGTACGCAGTATTTT. Translation gives CASSYEAGRGTQYF.

The genes are TRBV29-1 and TRBJ2-2, with 9 bases aligning to TRBD1. This CDR3 has 14 amino acids. Germline V gives CDR1 SQVTM, CDR2 ANQGSEA. V shed 7 bases and J 4 bases; nucleotides not matched to a gene: 7. CDR3 coding DNA: TGCAGCGGCCTACAGGGGGCAGGCACCGGGGAGCTGTTTTTT. Translated: CSGLQGAGTGELFF.

This clonotype was observed a single time. A much larger clone differs by one base, so this may be a read error. The chain combines TRBV10-2 with TRBJ2-5; the D is unclear. Germline loops: CDR1 WSHSY, CDR2 SAAADI. The CDR3 consists of 12 residues. The V and J ends lost 2 bases and 11 bases respectively, with 12 bases between them. The CDR3 region is CASSESSVAQYF. The CDR3 nucleotides read TGCGCCAGCAGTGAGAGTTCAGTCGCGCAGTACTTC.

This sequence joins TRBV29-1 and TRBJ2-7; 9 nucleotides match TRBD2. CDR3 length: 10 amino acids. CDR1 is SQVTM and CDR2 is ANQGSEA in the germline V gene. CDR3 residues: CAGGDYEQYF. In DNA, the CDR3 is TGCGCGGGGGGGGACTACGAGCAGTACTTC.

This clonotype was recorded a few times. The J gene is TRBJ2-1, the V gene TRBV20-1; 10 bases match TRBD2. The CDR3 runs 16 residues. The junction had 7 bases not matched to a gene; V was cut back by 5 bases and J by 0 bases. From germline, CDR1 is DFQATT and CDR2 SNEGSKA (reference sequence). CDR3 protein: CSAPGLAEGSYNEQFF. CDR3 nucleotides: TGCAGTGCTCCTGGACTAGCGGAGGGCTCCTACAATGAGCAGTTCTTC.

The chain joins TRBV12-3 or TRBV12-4 to TRBJ1-2; 7 nucleotides agree with TRBD1. V was pared by 3 bases and J by 3 bases, with 7 bases of the junction left unmatched. The CDR3 is 15 residues long. CDR3 region: CASSFDGRGHYGYTF. CDR3 sequence (DNA): TGTGCCAGCAGTTTTGATGGTAGGGGGCACTATGGCTACACCTTC.

The J gene is TRBJ2-5, the V gene TRBV7-2; 10 bases match TRBD2. The CDR3 sequence is 14 residues long. Trimming at V came to 5 bases and at J to 11 bases, leaving 11 bases not matched to a gene. In germline, CDR1 is SGHTA, CDR2 FQGNSA. The CDR3 region is CASSLRASGSSQYF. The CDR3 nucleotides are TGTGCCAGCAGCCTAAGGGCTAGCGGGAGTTCACAGTACTTC.